This passage covers 17 T cell receptor beta chains from one sample sequenced in a study of cytotoxic CD8 clonotypes in ibrutinib-treated CLL. Profiled with immunoSEQ multiplex PCR; TCRdb holds only in-frame clones, not every one. The sample lists about 270,000 clones; less than 85% were seen once. This specimen consisted of PBMCs, obtained at disease progression, from a patient treated with ibrutinib. The receptors stem from a human donor with chronic lymphocytic leukemia.

The CDR3 DNA follows: TGCAGCGTCGAACTCCGATCGCGGGTCGACACTGAAGCTTTCTTT. Translation gives CSVELRSRVDTEAFF. J is TRBJ1-1 and V is TRBV29-1; D ambiguous. The CDR3 is 15 residues long. The V and J ends lost 6 bases and 3 bases respectively, with 20 bases between them. Per germline, CDR1 SQVTM and CDR2 ANQGSEA.

This chain links TRBV6-5 with TRBJ2-1; D perhaps matches TRBD1 (6 bases). Trimming left V 6 bases short and J 9 bases short, with 12 bases between. This CDR3 is built from 12 residues. Germline CDR1 and CDR2: MNHEY and SVGAGI. CDR3 coding DNA: TGTGCCAGCAGACAGGGTTGGGGTGAGCAGTTCTTC. Its protein product is CASRQGWGEQFF.

This chain connects TRBV6-4 to TRBJ1-6; weak D call: TRBD1 (5 bases). Trimming removed 3 bases from V and 8 bases from J, with 14 bases in between. Germline V gene sequence: CDR1 MRHNA, CDR2 SNTAGT. This CDR3 has 15 amino acids. As DNA, the CDR3 is TGTGCCAGCAGTGAAAGGGGCAGCTTTGATTCACCCCTCCACTTT. It yields the protein CASSERGSFDSPLHF.

The V and J genes are TRBV6-5 and TRBJ1-2; D unclear. Germline V gene lookup returns CDR1 MNHEY and CDR2 SVGAGI. The CDR3 is 13 residues long. V was cut by 2 bases and J by 3 bases, with 7 bases left in between. The CDR3 reads CASSYRIYYGYTF. The CDR3 bases are TGTGCCAGCAGTTACCGGATCTACTATGGCTACACCTTC.

The chain carries TRBV25-1 and TRBJ1-1; maybe TRBD1 (6 bases). In germline, CDR1 is MGHDK, CDR2 SYGVNS. This CDR3 contains 17 residues. V was pared by 8 bases and J by 3 bases, with 25 bases between. The CDR3: CASRPLRAQGGDTEAFF. CDR3 nucleotide sequence: TGTGCCAGCCGACCTCTGAGGGCACAGGGAGGGGACACTGAAGCTTTCTTT.

This sequence joins TRBV10-3 and TRBJ1-1; tentatively, D is TRBD1 (6 bases). CDR1 and CDR2 (germline): ENHRY, SYGVKD. The CDR3 length is 15 residues. The V and J ends lost 6 bases and 1 base respectively, with 15 bases between them. In DNA form, the CDR3 reads TGTGCCATCAGACCACAGGGTCATCAGAACACTGAAGCTTTCTTT. As protein: CAIRPQGHQNTEAFF.

The chain links TRBV19 to TRBJ1-5; 7 bases match TRBD1. Trimming at V came to 3 bases and at J to 2 bases, leaving 7 bases not matched to a gene. From germline, CDR1 is LNHDA and CDR2 SQIVND (reference sequence). This CDR3 has 16 residues. CDR3 sequence: CASSMKTGPGNQPQHF. The CDR3 DNA is TGTGCCAGTAGTATGAAGACAGGGCCGGGCAATCAGCCCCAGCATTTT.

This chain connects TRBV29-1 to TRBJ1-2; no firm D call. Germline V gene lookup returns CDR1 SQVTM and CDR2 ANQGSEA. The germline V and J ends were trimmed by 6 bases and 3 bases, with 11 bases remaining between them. The CDR3 sequence is 12 residues long. CDR3 protein: CSVGAGHYGYTF. The CDR3 DNA sequence: TGCAGCGTGGGTGCGGGTCACTATGGCTACACCTTC.

The chain uses TRBV27 and TRBJ2-2, with 7 bases lining up with TRBD1. The germline CDR1 and CDR2 sequences are MNHEY and SMNVEV (reference sequence). The V segment lost 2 bases and the J segment 0 bases; nucleotides outside the gene matches: 3. This CDR3 is built from 16 residues. As DNA, the CDR3 is TGTGCCAGCAGTTTAGGTGGGACAGCGAACACCGGGGAGCTGTTTTTT. Its protein product is CASSLGGTANTGELFF.

V and J are TRBV7-2 and TRBJ2-2; 8 positions match TRBD2. This CDR3 has 16 amino acids. J was trimmed by 1 base and V by 4 bases; bases with no gene match: 5. Germline CDR1 SGHTA, CDR2 FQGNSA. The CDR3 DNA sequence: TGTGCCAGCAGCTCCAGGACTAGCCAGAACACCGGGGAGCTGTTTTTT. It is translated as CASSSRTSQNTGELFF.

The chain carries TRBV6-5 and TRBJ2-2, with D possibly matching TRBD2 (5 bases). The CDR3 runs to 14 residues. Germline loops: CDR1 MNHEY, CDR2 SVGAGI. V was shortened by 7 bases and J by 6 bases, with 15 bases between the two germline ends. CDR3: CASKTGNLPGELFF. The CDR3 coding sequence is TGTGCCAGCAAAACGGGAAATCTTCCCGGGGAGCTGTTTTTT.

The gene calls are TRBV11-2 and TRBJ1-5; D is possibly TRBD1 (5 bases). Germline V gene lookup returns CDR1 SGHAT and CDR2 FQNNGV. The CDR3 length is 13 residues. V shed 2 bases and J shed 7 bases, with 9 bases lying between them. The CDR3 sequence is CASSLQGGQPQHF. The CDR3 DNA sequence: TGTGCCAGCAGCTTACAGGGCGGGCAGCCCCAGCATTTT.

This CDR3 is CASSPSGTGELFF. Written as DNA, the CDR3 is TGTGCCAGCTCACCCTCGGGGACCGGGGAGCTGTTTTTT. The chain uses TRBV18 and TRBJ2-2, with TRBD2 as a possible D gene (5 bases). The CDR3 consists of 13 residues. V was cut by 3 bases and J by 5 bases, with 7 bases left in between. Germline CDR1 and CDR2: KGHSH and LQKENI.

This sequence joins TRBV6-6 and TRBJ1-5, with 7 positions matching TRBD1. The V gene's germline CDR1 is MNHNY and CDR2 SVGAGI (reference sequence). The CDR3 runs 16 residues. J lost 7 bases, V lost 2 bases, and 11 bases had no gene match. In nucleotides, the CDR3 is TGTGCCAGCAGTTACCCGGGACAGTGGACGTACCAGCCCCAGCATTTT. This codes for CASSYPGQWTYQPQHF.

The rearrangement joins TRBV9 to TRBJ2-7; 11 nucleotides line up with TRBD2. V gave up 6 bases and J gave up 4 bases; unmatched junction bases: 12. The CDR3 sequence is 16 residues long. CDR1 and CDR2 from the germline V gene are SGDLS and YYNGEE. CDR3 sequence: CASTRGSGTSGYEQYF. The CDR3 DNA is TGTGCCAGCACCCGTGGCTCCGGGACTAGCGGATACGAGCAGTACTTC.

V is TRBV5-6 and J is TRBJ1-1; no definite D call. CDR1 SGHDT and CDR2 YYEEEE come from the germline V gene. This CDR3 region has 15 residues. V lost 0 bases and J lost 2, with 11 bases in between. The DNA of the CDR3 is TGTGCCAGCAGCTTGGTTGAGTACACCAACACTGAAGCTTTCTTT. The encoded protein is CASSLVEYTNTEAFF.

CDR3 sequence: CASSAEQGWTEAFF. The CDR3 DNA reads TGTGCCAGCAGCGCAGAACAGGGGTGGACTGAAGCTTTCTTT. The genes are TRBV9 and TRBJ1-1; 7 bases align to TRBD1. Germline V gives CDR1 SGDLS, CDR2 YYNGEE. CDR3 size: 14 residues. The trim removed 3 bases at V and 5 bases at J, leaving 7 bases unmatched.